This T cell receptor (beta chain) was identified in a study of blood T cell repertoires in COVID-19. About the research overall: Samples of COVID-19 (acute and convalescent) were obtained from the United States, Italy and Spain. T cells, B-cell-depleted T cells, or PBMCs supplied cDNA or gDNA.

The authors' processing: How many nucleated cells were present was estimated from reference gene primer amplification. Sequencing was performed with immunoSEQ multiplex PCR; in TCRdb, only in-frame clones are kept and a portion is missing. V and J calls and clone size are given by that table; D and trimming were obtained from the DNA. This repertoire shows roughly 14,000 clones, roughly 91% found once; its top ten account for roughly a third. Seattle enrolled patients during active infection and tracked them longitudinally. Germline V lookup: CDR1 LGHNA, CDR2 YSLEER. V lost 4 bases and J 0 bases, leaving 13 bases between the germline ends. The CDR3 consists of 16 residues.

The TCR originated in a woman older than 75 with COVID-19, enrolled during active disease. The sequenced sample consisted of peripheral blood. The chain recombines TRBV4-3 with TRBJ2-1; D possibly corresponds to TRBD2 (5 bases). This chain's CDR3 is CASSPQVGSSYNEQFF. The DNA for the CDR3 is TGCGCCAGCAGCCCCCAAGTGGGGAGCTCCTACAATGAGCAGTTCTTC.